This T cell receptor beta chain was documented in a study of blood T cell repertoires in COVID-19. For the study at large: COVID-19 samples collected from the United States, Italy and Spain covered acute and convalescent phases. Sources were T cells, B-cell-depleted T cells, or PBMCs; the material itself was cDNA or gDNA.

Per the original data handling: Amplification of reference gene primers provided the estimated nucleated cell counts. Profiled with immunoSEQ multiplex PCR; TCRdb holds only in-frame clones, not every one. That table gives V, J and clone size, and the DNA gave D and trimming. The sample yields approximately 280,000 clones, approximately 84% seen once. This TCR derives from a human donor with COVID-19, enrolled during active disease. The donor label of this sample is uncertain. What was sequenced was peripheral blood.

CDR3 sequence (DNA): TGTGCCTGGAGTCTGACAGGGCGGAGGAATGAAAAACTGTTTTTT. Residues: CAWSLTGRRNEKLFF. The rearrangement joins TRBV30 to TRBJ1-4, with TRBD1 identical over 7 bases. The CDR3 spans 15 residues. The germline gives CDR1 GTSNPN, CDR2 SVGIG (reference sequence). With 2 bases clipped from V and 5 bases from J, the junction kept 8 bases outside the gene matches.